A selection of T cell receptor beta chains follows, all from one sample in a study of human T cells and chemical hapten exposure. Each CDR3 protein gets one entry after TCRdb re-called the RACE reads with MiXCR. This sample has fewer than 100,000 distinct CDR3 sequences, with 9.3% found just once. The sample here was whole blood, taken in connection with sensitization to the hapten diphenylcyclopropenone (DPC). All receptors derive from a woman aged 40 to 49 with alopecia areata. Some clones in this sample may be carry-over from other donors' samples. The CDR3 runs from the conserved cysteine through the conserved F or W. D genes are given only for firm matches. The listing skips clone size in some rows; elsewhere it reads once, few, many or a size class.

many TRBJ2-4 - TRBV11-2 CASRGQDGNIQYF TGTGCCAGTCGGGGGCAGGACGGTAACATTCAGTACTTC
- TRBJ2-3 TRBD2 TRBV4-1 CASSQDRPSGSGDTQYF TGCGCCAGCAGCCAAGATAGACCTAGCGGGAGTGGAGATACGCAGTATTTT
- TRBJ2-5 TRBD2 TRBV20-1 CSARELAVIKETQYF TGCAGTGCTAGGGAACTAGCGGTAATAAAAGAGACCCAGTACTTC
few TRBJ1-1 - TRBV4-3 CASSQGRYTEAFF TGCGCCAGCAGCCAAGGTCGGTACACTGAAGCTTTCTTT
- TRBJ2-7 TRBD1 TRBV25-1 CASKDRATPYEQYF TGTGCCAGCAAGGACAGGGCTACACCCTACGAGCAGTACTTC
many TRBJ2-3 - TRBV5-4 CASSLGSTGVVTDTQYF TGTGCCAGCAGCTTGGGTTCCACGGGAGTAGTCACAGATACGCAGTATTTT
many TRBJ2-7 - TRBV20-1 CSARDRGGREYEQYF TGCAGTGCTAGAGATCGCGGAGGGAGAGAGTACGAGCAGTACTTC
many TRBJ1-5 - TRBV18 CASSPPGQSNQPQHF TGTGCCAGCTCACCACCGGGACAAAGCAATCAGCCCCAGCATTTT
many TRBJ2-7 - TRBV10-3 CAISERGRVYEQYF TGTGCCATCAGTGAGCGGGGAAGGGTCTACGAGCAGTACTTC
many TRBJ1-5 - TRBV7-2 CASSTRQLYPNQPQHF TGTGCCAGCAGCACCCGACAGCTCTATCCCAATCAGCCCCAGCATTTT
- TRBJ2-1 - TRBV30 CACRPGSYNEQFF TGTGCCTGCCGACCGGGGTCCTACAATGAGCAGTTCTTC
many TRBJ1-2 - TRBV12-3/TRBV12-4 CASSSFGAGYTF TGTGCCAGCAGTTCTTTCGGCGCTGGCTACACCTTC